The source of this TCR beta chain is a study of a mutant IDH1 vaccine in newly diagnosed glioma. The time point is: baseline, week 1 (first vaccination visit). As for treatment: pre-vaccination baseline after standard-of-care therapy. The length of the CDR3 is 14 residues. Trimming stripped 3 bases from V and 1 base from J, with 9 bases between. Germline V gene sequence: CDR1 LNHDA, CDR2 SQIVND (reference sequence). The assay was immunoSEQ multiplex PCR, and TCRdb's table has in-frame clones only and misses some. The sample lists under 90,000 clones; about four fifths were seen once. The chain couples TRBV19 to TRBJ1-1; D uncertain. Specimen: PBMCs, collected from a glioma patient treated with radiotherapy, temozolomide or both. The origin of this receptor is a man aged 45-60 years with glioma. The DNA for the CDR3 is TGTGCCAGTAGTATGTTTCCGGGGAACACTGAAGCTTTCTTT. This translates into CASSMFPGNTEAFF.